This T cell receptor beta chain was retrieved from a study of response to subunit inactivated influenza vaccine. Findings and caveats of the study: Authors proposed each seasonal influenza vaccination draws in few new T cells.

TCRdb reanalysed the RT-PCR reads using MiXCR and keeps one entry per CDR3 protein. The table has about 700,000 distinct CDR3 sequences, less than 15% seen once. At least ten counts were recorded for this clonotype. Its antigen is unidentified. J lost 4 bases, V lost 6 bases, and 7 bases had no gene match. The CDR3 is made up of 14 amino acids. Germline V gene data show CDR1 as DFQATT and CDR2 as SNEGSKA (reference sequence). The rearrangement joins TRBV20-1 to TRBJ1-1, with TRBD1 matching over 11 bases. This material consisted of PBMCs from blood, taken 14 to 15 days before vaccination. This TCR came from a man in his fifties or sixties who received an inactivated influenza vaccine. As DNA, the CDR3 is TGCAGTGCCCCGAGGGGGACAGGGGGCACTGAAGCTTTCTTT. This gives the protein CSAPRGTGGTEAFF.